Below, 7 T cell receptor beta chains from the same sample are listed, as sequenced in a study of blood T cell repertoires in COVID-19. Data came from immunoSEQ multiplex PCR; TCRdb stores just in-frame clones and leaves some out. This table has about 350,000 clones, around nine tenths appearing once. The material sequenced was PBMCs or T cells enriched from blood (not recorded which). The receptors were sampled from a woman in her thirties who had been exposed to COVID-19.

The gene calls are TRBV5-1 and TRBJ1-1; 7 bases map to TRBD1. The CDR3 extends over 15 amino acids. Germline V CDR1 and CDR2: SGHRS, YFSETQ. After removal of 4 bases from V and 1 base from J, the junction contained 7 bases not matched to a gene. The CDR3 DNA sequence: TGCGCCAGCAGCAAAGGGGGCCCCGGGAACACTGAAGCTTTCTTT. It translates to CASSKGGPGNTEAFF.

J is TRBJ1-1 and V is TRBV23-1, with unresolved D. TRBV23-1 is marked as an open reading frame, function uncertain. Trimming took off 3 bases at V and 7 bases at J, with 3 bases between the two ends. This CDR3 contains 10 residues. CDR3 DNA sequence: TGCGCCAGCAGTCACAATGAAGCTTTCTTT. This codes for CASSHNEAFF.

This rearrangement joins TRBV18 to TRBJ1-1; TRBD1 aligns across 7 bases. Germline V gene lookup returns CDR1 KGHSH and CDR2 LQKENI. Germline trimming cut 0 bases from V and 3 bases from J; bases unmatched to any gene: 4. This CDR3 is 15 amino acids long. CDR3 coding DNA: TGTGCCAGCTCACCACCCAACAGGGGCGACACTGAAGCTTTCTTT. This codes for CASSPPNRGDTEAFF.

V and J are TRBV19 and TRBJ2-1; weak D call: TRBD2 (5 bases). Germline V gene lookup returns CDR1 LNHDA and CDR2 SQIVND (reference sequence). The V gene lost 5 bases and the J gene lost 3 bases, with 11 bases spanning the gap. This CDR3 spans 14 amino acids. The CDR3 DNA reads as TGTGCCAGTAGTGGCGGGCGGAGCTACAATGAGCAGTTCTTC. It yields the protein CASSGGRSYNEQFF.

J is TRBJ2-1 and V is TRBV12-3 or TRBV12-4, with D possibly matching TRBD2 (5 bases). V lost 6 bases and J lost 2, with 8 bases in between. This CDR3 spans 13 amino acids. The CDR3 is CASSFGAYNEQFF. CDR3 bases: TGTGCCAGCAGCTTCGGGGCCTACAATGAGCAGTTCTTC.

V gene TRBV9 combines with J gene TRBJ1-4; D is unclear. V shed 3 bases and J shed 4 bases, with 22 bases lying between them. CDR3 length: 18 residues. CDR1 is SGDLS, CDR2 YYNGEE, per germline. CDR3 amino acids: CASSDSPSVAGRNEKLFF. Written as DNA, the CDR3 is TGTGCCAGCAGCGACTCACCCTCCGTGGCAGGCCGTAATGAAAAACTGTTTTTT.

The chain recombines TRBV3-1 (or the pseudogene TRBV3-2) with TRBJ1-1, with 8 positions matching TRBD1. The V gene end was trimmed by 3 bases and the J gene end by 1 base; junction bases not matched to a gene: 4. Germline CDR1 reads LGHDT; CDR2 reads YNNKEL (reference sequence). The CDR3 has 15 residues. The CDR3 protein is CASSHPGTGNTEAFF. The CDR3, as DNA: TGTGCCAGCAGCCACCCCGGGACAGGGAACACTGAAGCTTTCTTT.